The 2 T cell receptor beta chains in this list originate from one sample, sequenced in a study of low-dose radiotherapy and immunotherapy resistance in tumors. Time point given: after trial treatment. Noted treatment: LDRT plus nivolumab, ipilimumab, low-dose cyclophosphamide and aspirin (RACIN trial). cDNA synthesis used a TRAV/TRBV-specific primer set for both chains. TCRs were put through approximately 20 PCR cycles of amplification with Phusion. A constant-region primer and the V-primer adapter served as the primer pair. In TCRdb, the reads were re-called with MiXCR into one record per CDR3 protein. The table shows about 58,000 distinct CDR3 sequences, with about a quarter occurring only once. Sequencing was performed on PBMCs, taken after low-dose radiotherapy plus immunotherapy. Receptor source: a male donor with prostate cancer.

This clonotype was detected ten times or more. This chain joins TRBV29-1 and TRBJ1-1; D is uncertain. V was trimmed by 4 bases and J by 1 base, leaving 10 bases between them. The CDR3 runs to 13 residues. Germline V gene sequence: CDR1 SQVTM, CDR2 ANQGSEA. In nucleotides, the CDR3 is TGCAGCGTTGTATATAGCACGAACACTGAAGCTTTCTTT. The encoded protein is CSVVYSTNTEAFF.

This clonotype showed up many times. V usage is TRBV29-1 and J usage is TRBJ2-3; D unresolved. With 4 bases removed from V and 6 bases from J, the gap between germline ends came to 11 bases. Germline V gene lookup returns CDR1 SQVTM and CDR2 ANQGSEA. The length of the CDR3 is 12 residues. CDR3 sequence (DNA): TGCAGCGTTGTTGTGTCAGCGGATACGCAGTATTTT. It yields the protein CSVVVSADTQYF.